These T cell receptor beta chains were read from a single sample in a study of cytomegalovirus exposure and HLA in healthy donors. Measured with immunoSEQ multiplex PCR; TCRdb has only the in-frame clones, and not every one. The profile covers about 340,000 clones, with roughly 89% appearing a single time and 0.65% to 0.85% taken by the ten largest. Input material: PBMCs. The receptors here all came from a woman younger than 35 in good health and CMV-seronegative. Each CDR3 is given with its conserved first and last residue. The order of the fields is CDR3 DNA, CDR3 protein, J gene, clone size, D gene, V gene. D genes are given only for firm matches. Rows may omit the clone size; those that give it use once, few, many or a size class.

cdr3_nt: TGTGCCAGCAGCGCCGAAGGACTAGCGGCTCAAGAGACCCAGTACTTC; cdr3_aa: CASSAEGLAAQETQYF; j_call: TRBJ2-5; clone_size: NA; d_call: TRBD2; v_call: TRBV9
cdr3_nt: TGTGCCAGCAGCGTAGGGGTAGGGGCTCAGCCCCAGCATTTT; cdr3_aa: CASSVGVGAQPQHF; j_call: TRBJ1-5; clone_size: NA; d_call: NA; v_call: TRBV9
cdr3_nt: TGCAGCGTTGTAGGGGCAGGGGTGGGAAGCAATCAGCCCCAGCATTTT; cdr3_aa: CSVVGAGVGSNQPQHF; j_call: TRBJ1-5; clone_size: NA; d_call: NA; v_call: TRBV29-1
cdr3_nt: TGTGCCAGCAGTTACGGGGGGGAGAACACTGAAGCTTTCTTT; cdr3_aa: CASSYGGENTEAFF; j_call: TRBJ1-1; clone_size: once; d_call: NA; v_call: TRBV6-5
cdr3_nt: TGCGCCAGCAGCTTGGGACAGGACTCCTACGAGCAGTACTTC; cdr3_aa: CASSLGQDSYEQYF; j_call: TRBJ2-7; clone_size: NA; d_call: NA; v_call: TRBV5-1
cdr3_nt: TGCGCCAGCAGCTCTCTGTTGTTGGTGGGAGGCGCTCTAAATGAGCAGTTCTTC; cdr3_aa: CASSSLLLVGGALNEQFF; j_call: TRBJ2-1; clone_size: NA; d_call: NA; v_call: TRBV4-1
cdr3_nt: TGTGCCAGTACGTCCGGAGGCGGGAGGGCCGTTGAGCAGTTCTTC; cdr3_aa: CASTSGGGRAVEQFF; j_call: TRBJ2-1; clone_size: NA; d_call: TRBD2; v_call: TRBV19
cdr3_nt: TGTGCCAGCACCGGGGGGCGTTCGGAGACCCAGTACTTC; cdr3_aa: CASTGGRSETQYF; j_call: TRBJ2-5; clone_size: NA; d_call: NA; v_call: TRBV2
cdr3_nt: TGCAGCGCTCGGACAGTTTATACTAGCGGAGGGGTCTACGAGCAGTACTTC; cdr3_aa: CSARTVYTSGGVYEQYF; j_call: TRBJ2-7; clone_size: NA; d_call: TRBD2; v_call: TRBV29-1
cdr3_nt: TGTGCCAGCAGCTGGGGAGCGGGAGGATCCGGGGAGCTGTTTTTT; cdr3_aa: CASSWGAGGSGELFF; j_call: TRBJ2-2; clone_size: NA; d_call: TRBD2; v_call: TRBV11-3
cdr3_nt: TGTGCCAGCAGTGACACCTACGAGCAGTACTTC; cdr3_aa: CASSDTYEQYF; j_call: TRBJ2-7; clone_size: NA; d_call: NA; v_call: TRBV27
cdr3_nt: TGTGCCAGCAGTGTTTCAGGGAACAGCCTTAATGAAAAACTGTTTTTT; cdr3_aa: CASSVSGNSLNEKLFF; j_call: TRBJ1-4; clone_size: NA; d_call: NA; v_call: TRBV2
cdr3_nt: TGTGCCAGCAGACTAAGGGACTCCCTCGCTGAGCAGTTCTTC; cdr3_aa: CASRLRDSLAEQFF; j_call: TRBJ2-1; clone_size: NA; d_call: NA; v_call: TRBV27
cdr3_nt: TGTGCCAGCAGCCTGAACACCTACAGTGCAACTAATGAAAAACTGTTTTTT; cdr3_aa: CASSLNTYSATNEKLFF; j_call: TRBJ1-4; clone_size: NA; d_call: NA; v_call: TRBV7-8
cdr3_nt: TGCGCCAGCAGCGCCGGGACTAGCGGGTCCAATACGCAGTATTTT; cdr3_aa: CASSAGTSGSNTQYF; j_call: TRBJ2-3; clone_size: once; d_call: TRBD2; v_call: TRBV5-1
cdr3_nt: TGCAGCGGATGGGGGGCTAGCGGGAGTTCAGATACGCAGTATTTT; cdr3_aa: CSGWGASGSSDTQYF; j_call: TRBJ2-3; clone_size: once; d_call: TRBD2; v_call: TRBV29-1
cdr3_nt: TGTGCCAGCAGTGGTCGTGGGCGGGAGGTTCTAGATACGCAGTATTTT; cdr3_aa: CASSGRGREVLDTQYF; j_call: TRBJ2-3; clone_size: NA; d_call: TRBD2; v_call: TRBV2
cdr3_nt: TGTGCCAGCAGCGACAGGGTGACTAATGAAAAACTGTTTTTT; cdr3_aa: CASSDRVTNEKLFF; j_call: TRBJ1-4; clone_size: NA; d_call: TRBD1; v_call: TRBV6-1
cdr3_nt: TGCAGCGGGGGGGAGGGTTACGAGCAGTTCTTC; cdr3_aa: CSGGEGYEQFF; j_call: TRBJ2-1; clone_size: NA; d_call: TRBD2; v_call: TRBV29-1
cdr3_nt: TGTGCCAGCAGCTTAGTAGGGACGAGGGGGCCGGACACTGAAGCTTTCTTT; cdr3_aa: CASSLVGTRGPDTEAFF; j_call: TRBJ1-1; clone_size: NA; d_call: TRBD1; v_call: TRBV7-8
cdr3_nt: TGTGCCAGCAGCTTAGGCTTGGGGGGCACCGGGGAGCTGTTTTTT; cdr3_aa: CASSLGLGGTGELFF; j_call: TRBJ2-2; clone_size: NA; d_call: NA; v_call: TRBV7-2
cdr3_nt: TGCAGCGTTGAAGGCCCGGGACAGGGGAACTACGAGCAGTACTTC; cdr3_aa: CSVEGPGQGNYEQYF; j_call: TRBJ2-7; clone_size: NA; d_call: TRBD1; v_call: TRBV29-1
cdr3_nt: TGCGCCAGCAGCCAAGATTGGCCAGGCGGGACCTACGAGCAGTACTTC; cdr3_aa: CASSQDWPGGTYEQYF; j_call: TRBJ2-7; clone_size: NA; d_call: NA; v_call: TRBV4-1
cdr3_nt: TGTGCCAGCAGCTCGGGACAGTCCTCCTACAATGAGCAGTTCTTC; cdr3_aa: CASSSGQSSYNEQFF; j_call: TRBJ2-1; clone_size: NA; d_call: TRBD1; v_call: TRBV7-3
cdr3_nt: TGTGCCAGCAGGCTTATACAGGGAAGCAATCAGCCCCAGCATTTT; cdr3_aa: CASRLIQGSNQPQHF; j_call: TRBJ1-5; clone_size: NA; d_call: NA; v_call: TRBV27
cdr3_nt: TGCGCCAGCAGCTTGGTGGAAGCGGGAGGACCCTGGACAGATACGCAGTATTTT; cdr3_aa: CASSLVEAGGPWTDTQYF; j_call: TRBJ2-3; clone_size: NA; d_call: TRBD2; v_call: TRBV5-1
cdr3_nt: TGTGCCAGCAGCCAAGGGGTCGGGACTGAAGCTTTCTTT; cdr3_aa: CASSQGVGTEAFF; j_call: TRBJ1-1; clone_size: NA; d_call: NA; v_call: TRBV4-2
cdr3_nt: TGTGCCAGCAGCCTCGGGACTAGTTTCCACGAGCAGTACTTC; cdr3_aa: CASSLGTSFHEQYF; j_call: TRBJ2-7; clone_size: NA; d_call: TRBD2; v_call: TRBV14
cdr3_nt: TGTGCCAGCAGCTTGGGACTAGCAGGGGACAATGAGCAGTTCTTC; cdr3_aa: CASSLGLAGDNEQFF; j_call: TRBJ2-1; clone_size: NA; d_call: NA; v_call: TRBV5-6
cdr3_nt: TGTGCCAGCGGTTCGGGGGAAGTCTACACCTTC; cdr3_aa: CASGSGEVYTF; j_call: TRBJ1-2; clone_size: NA; d_call: NA; v_call: TRBV27
cdr3_nt: TGCGCCAGCAGCCAAGATCGGGGGGGAACAGGGGCGCTCAATCAGCCCCAGCATTTT; cdr3_aa: CASSQDRGGTGALNQPQHF; j_call: TRBJ1-5; clone_size: NA; d_call: TRBD1; v_call: TRBV4-3
cdr3_nt: TGCGCCAGCAGCTTTTCCCCAGGGACAGGGTACGAAAAACTGTTTTTT; cdr3_aa: CASSFSPGTGYEKLFF; j_call: TRBJ1-4; clone_size: NA; d_call: TRBD1; v_call: TRBV5-1
cdr3_nt: TGTGCCAGCAGCGCCTCGCCAGCGGGAACAGATACGCAGTATTTT; cdr3_aa: CASSASPAGTDTQYF; j_call: TRBJ2-3; clone_size: NA; d_call: TRBD2; v_call: TRBV9
cdr3_nt: TGTGCCAGCAGCACCGACCCGGGACAGCAAAACTATGGCTACACCTTC; cdr3_aa: CASSTDPGQQNYGYTF; j_call: TRBJ1-2; clone_size: NA; d_call: NA; v_call: TRBV21-1
cdr3_nt: TGTGCCAGCAGCTTTTTTGCGGGCGATGAGCAGTTCTTC; cdr3_aa: CASSFFAGDEQFF; j_call: TRBJ2-1; clone_size: few; d_call: NA; v_call: TRBV7-3
cdr3_nt: TGTGCCAGCAACGGGGAGTGGGAGGGCTATGGCTACACCTTC; cdr3_aa: CASNGEWEGYGYTF; j_call: TRBJ1-2; clone_size: NA; d_call: NA; v_call: TRBV28
cdr3_nt: TGTGCCAGCAGTCCTCAGGGACAGGCCCCCTACGAGCAGTACTTC; cdr3_aa: CASSPQGQAPYEQYF; j_call: TRBJ2-7; clone_size: NA; d_call: TRBD1; v_call: TRBV27
cdr3_nt: TGTGCCAGCAGCCCCATGAGCGGCCCCTACAATGAGCAGTTCTTC; cdr3_aa: CASSPMSGPYNEQFF; j_call: TRBJ2-1; clone_size: NA; d_call: NA; v_call: TRBV7-2
cdr3_nt: TGCGCCAGCAGCTTGGGACTAGCGGGACTGGGGCAAGAGACCCAGTACTTC; cdr3_aa: CASSLGLAGLGQETQYF; j_call: TRBJ2-5; clone_size: NA; d_call: TRBD2; v_call: TRBV5-1
cdr3_nt: TGTGCCAGCTCACCGCCGGGACAGGCAGGGGAAAAACTGTTTTTT; cdr3_aa: CASSPPGQAGEKLFF; j_call: TRBJ1-4; clone_size: NA; d_call: TRBD1; v_call: TRBV18
cdr3_nt: TGCGCCAGCAGCCAAGAAACCGGGAGCACCGGGGAGCTGTTTTTT; cdr3_aa: CASSQETGSTGELFF; j_call: TRBJ2-2; clone_size: NA; d_call: NA; v_call: TRBV4-1
cdr3_nt: TGTGCCAGCAGCTTGTACAGGGTTGACACAGATACGCAGTATTTT; cdr3_aa: CASSLYRVDTDTQYF; j_call: TRBJ2-3; clone_size: NA; d_call: NA; v_call: TRBV7-3
cdr3_nt: TGTGCCAGCAGCCTAAACTCCGACACAGATACGCAGTATTTT; cdr3_aa: CASSLNSDTDTQYF; j_call: TRBJ2-3; clone_size: few; d_call: NA; v_call: TRBV7-3
cdr3_nt: TGCAGCGTTGATGGGGGACATTACTATGGCTACACCTTC; cdr3_aa: CSVDGGHYYGYTF; j_call: TRBJ1-2; clone_size: NA; d_call: NA; v_call: TRBV29-1
cdr3_nt: TGTGCCAGCAGCTTAGCGGACGGGACAGGGGGCACAGATACGCAGTATTTT; cdr3_aa: CASSLADGTGGTDTQYF; j_call: TRBJ2-3; clone_size: NA; d_call: TRBD1; v_call: TRBV7-9
cdr3_nt: TGTGCCAGCAGTGTAGAAGTTACAGATACGCAGTATTTT; cdr3_aa: CASSVEVTDTQYF; j_call: TRBJ2-3; clone_size: NA; d_call: NA; v_call: TRBV2
cdr3_nt: TGTGCCAGCAGTTTAGTATCTCGGGAGACCCAGTACTTC; cdr3_aa: CASSLVSRETQYF; j_call: TRBJ2-5; clone_size: NA; d_call: NA; v_call: TRBV27
cdr3_nt: TGCGCCAGCAGCCAAGAAAGCGCGGCAGCGTACTACGAGCAGTACTTC; cdr3_aa: CASSQESAAAYYEQYF; j_call: TRBJ2-7; clone_size: NA; d_call: NA; v_call: TRBV4-1
cdr3_nt: TGTGCCAGCAGCGTAGTAACTAGCGGGTTGGACGAGCAGTACTTC; cdr3_aa: CASSVVTSGLDEQYF; j_call: TRBJ2-7; clone_size: NA; d_call: TRBD2; v_call: TRBV9
cdr3_nt: TGCGCCAGCAGCCACACAGGGTCAGGGGCCAACGTCCTGACTTTC; cdr3_aa: CASSHTGSGANVLTF; j_call: TRBJ2-6; clone_size: NA; d_call: NA; v_call: TRBV4-3
cdr3_nt: TGTGCCATCAGTGAGCCACTAGCGGGTAGCACAGATACGCAGTATTTT; cdr3_aa: CAISEPLAGSTDTQYF; j_call: TRBJ2-3; clone_size: NA; d_call: TRBD2; v_call: TRBV10-3
cdr3_nt: TGTGCCAGCAGTGAAACTAGCGGGGCCCAGTACGAGCAGTACTTC; cdr3_aa: CASSETSGAQYEQYF; j_call: TRBJ2-7; clone_size: NA; d_call: TRBD2; v_call: TRBV2
cdr3_nt: TGTGCCAGCAGCAAGGGGCGTAGCACAGATACGCAGTATTTT; cdr3_aa: CASSKGRSTDTQYF; j_call: TRBJ2-3; clone_size: NA; d_call: NA; v_call: TRBV7-3
cdr3_nt: TGTGCCAGCAGCTTATTGCGATGGGGGACTAGCAAGTGGGATGAGCAGTTCTTC; cdr3_aa: CASSLLRWGTSKWDEQFF; j_call: TRBJ2-1; clone_size: NA; d_call: TRBD2; v_call: TRBV7-6